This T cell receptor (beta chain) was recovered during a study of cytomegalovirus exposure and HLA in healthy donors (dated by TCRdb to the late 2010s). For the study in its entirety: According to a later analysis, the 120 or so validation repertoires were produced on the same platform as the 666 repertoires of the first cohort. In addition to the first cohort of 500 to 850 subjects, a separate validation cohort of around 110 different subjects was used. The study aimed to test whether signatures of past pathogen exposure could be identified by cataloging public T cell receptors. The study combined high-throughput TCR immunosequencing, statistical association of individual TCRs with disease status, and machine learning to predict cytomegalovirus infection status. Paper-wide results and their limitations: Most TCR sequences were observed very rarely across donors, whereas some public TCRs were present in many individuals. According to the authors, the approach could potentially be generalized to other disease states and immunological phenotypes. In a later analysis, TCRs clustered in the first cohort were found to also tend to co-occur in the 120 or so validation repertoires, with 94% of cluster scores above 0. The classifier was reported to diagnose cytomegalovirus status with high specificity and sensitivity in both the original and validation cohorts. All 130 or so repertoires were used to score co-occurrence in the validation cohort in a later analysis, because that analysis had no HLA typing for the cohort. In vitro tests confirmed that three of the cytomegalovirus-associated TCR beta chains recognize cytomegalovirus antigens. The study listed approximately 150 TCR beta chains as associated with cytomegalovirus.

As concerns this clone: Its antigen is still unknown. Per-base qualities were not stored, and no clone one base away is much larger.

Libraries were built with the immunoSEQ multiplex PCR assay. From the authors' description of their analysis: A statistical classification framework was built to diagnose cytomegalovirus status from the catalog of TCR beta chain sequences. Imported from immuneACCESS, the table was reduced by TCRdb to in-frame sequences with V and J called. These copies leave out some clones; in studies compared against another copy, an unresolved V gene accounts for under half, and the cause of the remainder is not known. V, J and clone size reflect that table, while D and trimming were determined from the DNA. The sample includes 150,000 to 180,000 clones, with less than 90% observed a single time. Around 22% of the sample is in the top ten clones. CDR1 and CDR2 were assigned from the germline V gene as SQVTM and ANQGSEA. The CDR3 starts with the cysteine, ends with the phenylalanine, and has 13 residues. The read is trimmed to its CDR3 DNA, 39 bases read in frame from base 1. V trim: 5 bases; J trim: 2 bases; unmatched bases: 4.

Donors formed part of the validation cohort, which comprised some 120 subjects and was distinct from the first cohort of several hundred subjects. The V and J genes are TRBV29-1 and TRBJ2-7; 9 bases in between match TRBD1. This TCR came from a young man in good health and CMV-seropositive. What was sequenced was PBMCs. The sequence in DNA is TGCAGCGTTAAGGACAGGGGCCCCTACGAGCAGTACTTC. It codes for CSVKDRGPYEQYF.